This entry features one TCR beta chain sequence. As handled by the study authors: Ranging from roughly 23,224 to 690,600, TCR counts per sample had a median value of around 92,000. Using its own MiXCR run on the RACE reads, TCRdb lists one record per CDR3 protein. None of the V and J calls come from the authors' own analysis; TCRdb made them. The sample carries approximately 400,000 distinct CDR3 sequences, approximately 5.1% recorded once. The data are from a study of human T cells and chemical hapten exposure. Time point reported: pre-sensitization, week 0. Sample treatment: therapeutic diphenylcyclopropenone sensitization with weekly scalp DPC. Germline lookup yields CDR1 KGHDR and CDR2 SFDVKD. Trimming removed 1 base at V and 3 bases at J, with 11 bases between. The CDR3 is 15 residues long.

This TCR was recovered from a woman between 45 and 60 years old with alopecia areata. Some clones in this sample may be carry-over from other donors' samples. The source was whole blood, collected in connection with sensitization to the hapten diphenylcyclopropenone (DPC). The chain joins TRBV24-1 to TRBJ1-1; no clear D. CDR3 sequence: CATSDFADAYTEAFF. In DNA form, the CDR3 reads TGTGCCACCAGTGATTTTGCGGACGCTTACACTGAAGCTTTCTTT.